The 17 T cell receptor beta chains in this list originate from one sample, sequenced in a study of T cell repertoires in cytomegalovirus infection. Via MiXCR, TCRdb re-called the reads, giving one row per CDR3 protein. Of some 130,000 distinct CDR3 sequences listed, about 32% are singletons. These TCRs' antigens remain unknown. The sequencing here drew on CD8+ T cells from cultured PBMCs, taken from culture after CMV antigen stimulation. The receptors come from a human donor in good health (CMV status not recorded). Some clones in this sample may be carry-over from other donors' samples.

The chain joins TRBV12-3 or TRBV12-4 to TRBJ2-3; 8 positions agree with TRBD1. V shed 6 bases, J shed 1 base, and the junction held 12 bases outside the gene matches. This CDR3 contains 17 residues. CDR3 DNA: TGTGCCAGCAGCCCCCTGGGGACAGGACAAGGCACAGATACGCAGTATTTT. Translating it yields CASSPLGTGQGTDTQYF.

This clonotype was picked up many times. The chain is built from TRBV7-9 and TRBJ2-7; D is perhaps TRBD1 or TRBD2 (5 bases each). The CDR3 has 15 amino acids. V lost 2 bases to trimming and J lost 3 bases, with 14 bases between them. CDR1 and CDR2 from the germline V gene are SEHNR and FQNEAQ (reference sequence). The DNA of the CDR3 is TGTGCCAGCAGCTTATTCCGGGACGGAAGCTACGAGCAGTACTTC. It translates to CASSLFRDGSYEQYF.

This clonotype appeared many times. The chain is built from TRBV7-2 and TRBJ2-5, with D possibly being TRBD2 (6 bases). CDR3 length: 15 amino acids. Germline CDR1 and CDR2: SGHTA and FQGNSA. The V end was cut by 0 bases, the J end by 4 bases, with 12 bases between. The CDR3 is CASSLAPGEVETQYF. CDR3 bases: TGTGCCAGCAGCTTAGCCCCGGGGGAGGTAGAGACCCAGTACTTC.

J is TRBJ1-1 and V is TRBV2, with unresolved D. V lost 10 bases, J lost 4 bases, and 16 bases lay in between. CDR3 length: 13 residues. CDR1 SNHLY and CDR2 FYNNEI come from the germline V gene. CDR3 sequence reads: CAIPPLGSTEAFF. The CDR3 coding sequence is TGTGCCATCCCCCCATTAGGGTCCACTGAAGCTTTCTTT.

This clonotype occurred a few times. This chain links TRBV7-6 with TRBJ2-1, with D possibly matching TRBD1 (5 bases). V was cut by 0 bases and J by 9 bases, with 6 bases left in between. The CDR3 loop spans 12 amino acids. Germline V gene sequence: CDR1 SGHVS, CDR2 FNYEAQ. Here the CDR3 reads CASSLAGREQFF. As DNA, the CDR3 is TGTGCCAGCAGCTTAGCGGGGCGTGAGCAGTTCTTC.

The V call is TRBV15, the J call TRBJ1-1; no clear D. The CDR3 covers 15 residues. Deletions cut 3 bases from V and 0 bases from J, with 11 bases between. CDR1 LNHNV and CDR2 YYDKDF come from the germline V gene (reference sequence). The CDR3 spells CATSSEDNMNTEAFF. The DNA of the CDR3 is TGTGCCACCAGCAGTGAAGACAACATGAACACTGAAGCTTTCTTT.

This clonotype was seen at least ten times. This chain connects TRBV7-2 to TRBJ2-1; D gene uncertain. Deletions cut 3 bases from V and 7 bases from J, with 7 bases between. The germline CDR1 and CDR2 sequences are SGHTA and FQGNSA. The CDR3 spans 12 residues. DNA of the CDR3: TGTGCCAGCAGCTTGATCGGGAATGAGCAGTTCTTC. The encoded protein is CASSLIGNEQFF.

This clonotype showed up just a few times. The V call is TRBV11-1, the J call TRBJ2-5; 10 nucleotides match TRBD2. The germline CDR1 and CDR2 sequences are SGHAT and FQDESV (reference sequence). The ends lost 1 base at V and 5 bases at J; junction bases unmatched: 7. CDR3 length: 16 amino acids. The CDR3 sequence: CASSLVSSGSWETQYF. The CDR3 DNA follows: TGTGCCAGCAGCTTAGTCTCTAGCGGGAGCTGGGAGACCCAGTACTTC. Drawing the rest from reference TRBV11-1 and TRBJ2-5, the complete variable domain is EAEVAQSPRYKITEKSQAVAFWCDPISGHATLYWYRQILGQGPELLVQFQDESVVDDSQLPKDRFSAERLKGVDSTLKIQPAELGDSAMYLCASSLVSSGSWETQYFGPGTRLLVL.

The chain recombines TRBV4-2 with TRBJ2-1; 10 bases line up with TRBD2. Per germline, CDR1 LGHNA and CDR2 YNFKEQ. The CDR3 is 13 amino acids. J was trimmed by 12 bases and V by 0 bases; bases with no gene match: 2. The CDR3 is CASSQDRLAGQFF. In DNA, the CDR3 is TGTGCCAGCAGCCAAGATCGACTAGCGGGGCAGTTCTTC.

The chain has TRBV6-5 and TRBJ2-6, with D perhaps TRBD1 (6 bases). CDR1 and CDR2 from the germline V gene are MNHEY and SVGAGI. The CDR3 spans 15 residues. V was pared by 4 bases and J by 10 bases, with 17 bases between. DNA for the CDR3: TGTGCCAGCAGTTCCTCCCCGTCAGGGGTGAACGTCCTGACTTTC. It is translated as CASSSSPSGVNVLTF.

The chain uses TRBV9 and TRBJ2-5, with 12 bases that match TRBD2. J was trimmed by 1 base and V by 6 bases; bases with no gene match: 4. The CDR3 has 15 residues. In germline, CDR1 is SGDLS, CDR2 YYNGEE. The CDR3 DNA is TGTGCCAGCACCATGGGACTAGCGGGCCAAGAGACCCAGTACTTC. Encoded protein: CASTMGLAGQETQYF.

The chain has TRBV15 and TRBJ2-7; 9 bases map to TRBD1. The CDR3 has 16 amino acids. Germline CDR1 is LNHNV and CDR2 is YYDKDF (reference sequence). With V trimmed by 5 bases and J by 3 bases, 11 bases remained unmatched. The CDR3 spells CATSLTAGTGSYEQYF. In DNA form, the CDR3 reads TGTGCCACCAGCTTAACTGCCGGGACAGGGAGCTACGAGCAGTACTTC.

This sequence joins TRBV5-4 and TRBJ1-4; unclear D gene. Germline-derived CDR1 and CDR2 are SGHNT and YYREEE (reference sequence). The CDR3 contains 15 residues. V was shortened by 4 bases and J by 4 bases, with 14 bases between the two germline ends. The DNA for the CDR3 is TGTGCCAGCAGCACCGCTCCGGTTAATAATGAAAAACTGTTTTTT. It encodes CASSTAPVNNEKLFF.

The chain recombines TRBV6-6 with TRBJ1-1; D gene uncertain. This CDR3 is built from 15 residues. V lost 0 bases, J lost 0 bases, and 8 bases lay in between. Per germline, CDR1 MNHNY and CDR2 SVGAGI (reference sequence). The CDR3 is CASSYSGSMNTEAFF. The DNA for the CDR3 is TGTGCCAGCAGTTACTCTGGCAGCATGAACACTGAAGCTTTCTTT.

V gene TRBV6-1 combines with J gene TRBJ2-2, with 7 positions matching TRBD1. This CDR3 is 12 amino acids long. Germline lookup yields CDR1 MNHNS and CDR2 SASEGT. Trimming took 6 bases from V and 6 from J; bases not matched to a gene: 1. The chain's CDR3 is CASRDRAGELFF. CDR3 DNA sequence: TGTGCCAGCAGAGACAGGGCCGGGGAGCTGTTTTTT.

The chain employs TRBV7-9 and TRBJ1-1, with D possibly being TRBD1 (5 bases). V lost 5 bases and J 0 bases, leaving 13 bases between the germline ends. The CDR3 has 15 residues. Germline CDR1 and CDR2: SEHNR and FQNEAQ (reference sequence). Here the CDR3 DNA reads TGTGCCAGCAGCCAACCCGAGGGGATGAACACTGAAGCTTTCTTT. Protein product: CASSQPEGMNTEAFF.

The chain uses TRBV12-3 or TRBV12-4 and TRBJ2-3; no clear D gene. V lost 1 base, J lost 4 bases, and 6 bases lay in between. This CDR3 has 13 residues. CDR3 region: CASSLDLADTQYF. CDR3 sequence (DNA): TGTGCCAGCAGTTTAGATTTAGCAGATACGCAGTATTTT.